This T cell receptor beta chain originates from a study of Graves' ophthalmopathy and Graves' hyperthyroidism. The study excluded patients with other autoimmune diseases, uncontrolled infections, pregnancy or lactation. Diagnosis was based on clinical symptoms, serum thyroxine, TRAb, thyroid ultrasound and orbital computed tomography. The table lists this clonotype with many counts. What it binds is not known. Overall study findings and caveats: Clonotypes were expanded in thyroid at above 0.001 frequency, and most also appeared in blood. Distinction of ophthalmopathy from stable hyperthyroidism by a 13-signature model reached 85% to 90% sensitivity and roughly 78% specificity.

With 4 bases clipped from V and 6 bases from J, the junction kept 7 bases outside the gene matches. This CDR3 has 14 residues. Germline V gene data show CDR1 as KGHDR and CDR2 as SFDVKD. Researchers took RNA transcripts and amplified TCR beta CDR3 regions from them. First-round RT-PCR employed HTBI primers, with a second-round multiplex PCR after it. TCRdb used MiXCR to reprocess the multiplex PCR reads, holding one entry per CDR3 protein. The data contain 360,000 or so distinct CDR3 sequences, 15% to 20% of them singletons. This TCR was recovered from a woman between 18 and 29 years old with Graves' ophthalmopathy. Sequencing was carried out using peripheral blood. This sequence joins TRBV24-1 and TRBJ1-2; 7 bases line up with TRBD1. CDR3 loop: CATSDPTGHNGYTF. The CDR3 coding sequence is TGTGCCACCAGTGACCCGACAGGGCATAATGGCTACACCTTC.